This record concerns one T cell receptor beta chain sequence. Original handling: Amplification of reference gene primers was used by the study to estimate nucleated cell counts. Measured with immunoSEQ multiplex PCR; TCRdb has only the in-frame clones, and not every one. Clone size and V and J calls were adopted from that table, with D and trimming inferred from the DNA. The sample lists approximately 210,000 clones, around nine tenths seen once, with more than 4.5% in the top ten. The germline gives CDR1 SGHRS, CDR2 YFSETQ. This CDR3 spans 15 amino acids. Unmatched junction bases numbered 7, after V lost 4 bases and J lost 4 bases. This record belongs to a study of blood T cell repertoires in COVID-19. Study as a whole: COVID-19 samples from acute and convalescent phases originated in the United States, Italy and Spain. T cells, B-cell-depleted T cells, or PBMCs supplied cDNA or gDNA.

The origin of this receptor is a woman aged 40 to 55 with acute or convalescent COVID-19. The rearrangement joins TRBV5-1 to TRBJ2-2; 7 bases agree with TRBD1. Material: peripheral blood. The DNA for the CDR3 is TGCGCCAGCAGCAAAGCCGGGACAGCCACCGGGGAGCTGTTTTTT. Its protein is CASSKAGTATGELFF. The full variable domain, with the rest looked up from reference TRBV5-1 and TRBJ2-2, is KAGVTQTPRYLIKTRGQQVTLSCSPISGHRSVSWYQQTPGQGLQFLFEYFSETQRNKGNFPGRFSGRQFSNSRSEMNVSTLELGDSALYLCASSKAGTATGELFFGEGSRLTVL.